The clone carrying this TCR beta chain was found a few times. This sample is part of a study of identical twins. In TCRdb, the 5' RACE reads were re-called with MiXCR into one record per CDR3 protein. Counted here are 300,000 to 400,000 distinct CDR3 sequences, roughly 12% occurring once; the ten biggest clones make up approximately 7.9%. No donor was unhealthy or non-Caucasian. These data are also associated with another study on yellow fever vaccine responses in identical twins.

Sequenced input: CD8+ T cells sorted from blood. This TCR was sampled from a woman under 30 in good health.

The CDR3 here is CASSQGRLSNQPQHF. The CDR3 DNA reads TGTGCCAGCTCACAAGGCAGGCTTAGCAATCAGCCCCAGCATTTT. This rearrangement joins TRBV18 to TRBJ1-5; the D is unclear. CDR3 size: 15 residues. V lost 4 bases to trimming and J lost 0 bases, with 10 bases between them. Germline V CDR1 and CDR2: KGHSH, LQKENI.